Listed below are T cell receptor beta chains from one sample, sequenced in a study of beta chain features in type 1 diabetes. Data came from immunoSEQ multiplex PCR; TCRdb stores just in-frame clones and leaves some out. The data hold roughly 220,000 clones, with roughly 17% observed a single time. Sequencing input: naive CD4+ T cells from blood. All receptors derive from a young man with type 1 diabetes. Both conserved end residues are part of each CDR3. Each record gives: clone size, V gene, D gene, J gene, CDR3 protein, CDR3 DNA. The D gene is left open where the match is weak. Clone size is not always given. Where it is, it says once, few, many or a class for expanded clones.

few	TRBV7-2	-	TRBJ1-1	CASSSDRNTEAFF	TGTGCCAGCAGCTCGGACAGGAACACTGAAGCTTTCTTT
-	TRBV5-6	-	TRBJ2-1	CASSLVGPENEQFF	TGTGCCAGCAGCTTAGTGGGCCCCGAGAATGAGCAGTTCTTC
few	TRBV6-6	TRBD1	TRBJ1-1	CASSYSRQGHTEAFF	TGTGCCAGCAGTTACTCTCGACAGGGGCACACTGAAGCTTTCTTT
few	TRBV10-3	-	TRBJ2-5	CAISRGGGETQYF	TGTGCCATCAGTCGTGGGGGCGGGGAGACCCAGTACTTC
few	TRBV7-9	-	TRBJ2-3	CASSGRLGTDTQYF	TGTGCCAGCAGCGGTAGACTAGGGACAGATACGCAGTATTTT
few	TRBV30	-	TRBJ1-5	CAWSLAQPQHF	TGTGCCTGGTCCTTGGCCCAGCCCCAGCATTTT
-	TRBV30	-	TRBJ1-4	CAWRVAGANEKLFF	TGTGCCTGGAGAGTGGCAGGCGCTAATGAAAAACTGTTTTTT
few	TRBV10-3	TRBD1	TRBJ2-7	CAISESGRQGARREQYF	TGTGCCATCAGTGAGTCGGGGAGACAGGGGGCGCGGCGGGAGCAGTACTTC
-	TRBV30	-	TRBJ1-1	CAESTDGTEAFF	TGTGCCGAGTCGACCGATGGCACTGAAGCTTTCTTT
-	TRBV29-1	-	TRBJ2-3	CSVDQGADTQYF	TGCAGCGTTGACCAAGGGGCGGATACGCAGTATTTT
-	TRBV10-3	-	TRBJ2-3	CAHGGRDTDTQYF	TGTGCCCACGGGGGGCGGGACACAGATACGCAGTATTTT
-	TRBV7-2	TRBD2	TRBJ2-1	CASSSGLADYNEQFF	TGTGCCAGCAGCTCGGGACTAGCGGACTACAATGAGCAGTTCTTC
few	TRBV29-1	TRBD2	TRBJ2-1	CSAGLAAYNEQFF	TGCAGCGCGGGACTAGCCGCCTACAATGAGCAGTTCTTC
few	TRBV30	-	TRBJ2-1	CAWSEVSARGLF	TGTGCCTGGAGTGAGGTTTCGGCACGGGGACTCTTC
-	TRBV7-2	TRBD2	TRBJ2-7	CASSSGLAAQAYF	TGTGCCAGCAGCTCCGGACTAGCGGCCCAGGCATACTTC
few	TRBV29-1	-	TRBJ2-5	CSAIQSVGFDATQYF	TGCAGCGCCATCCAAAGTGTGGGGTTCGATGCGACCCAGTACTTC